The sample holds one count of the clone carrying this TCR beta chain. The V gene end was trimmed by 2 bases and the J gene end by 0 bases; junction bases not matched to a gene: 3. CDR1 and CDR2 (germline): SGHRS, YFSETQ. The CDR3 length is 15 residues. TCRdb's table, derived via immunoSEQ multiplex PCR, lists solely in-frame clones and lacks some. The sample records around 310,000 clones, approximately 88% being singletons. The data are from a study of blood T cell repertoires in COVID-19. Participants, about 18 to 100 years old, spanned 24 US areas. Sequencing was carried out using PBMCs or T cells enriched from blood (not recorded which). The rearrangement links TRBV5-1 to TRBJ1-1; 8 positions agree with TRBD1. The origin of this receptor is a man younger than 40 who had recovered from COVID-19. The DNA of the CDR3 is TGCGCCAGCAGCTTACAGGGGGATTTGAACACTGAAGCTTTCTTT. This codes for CASSLQGDLNTEAFF.